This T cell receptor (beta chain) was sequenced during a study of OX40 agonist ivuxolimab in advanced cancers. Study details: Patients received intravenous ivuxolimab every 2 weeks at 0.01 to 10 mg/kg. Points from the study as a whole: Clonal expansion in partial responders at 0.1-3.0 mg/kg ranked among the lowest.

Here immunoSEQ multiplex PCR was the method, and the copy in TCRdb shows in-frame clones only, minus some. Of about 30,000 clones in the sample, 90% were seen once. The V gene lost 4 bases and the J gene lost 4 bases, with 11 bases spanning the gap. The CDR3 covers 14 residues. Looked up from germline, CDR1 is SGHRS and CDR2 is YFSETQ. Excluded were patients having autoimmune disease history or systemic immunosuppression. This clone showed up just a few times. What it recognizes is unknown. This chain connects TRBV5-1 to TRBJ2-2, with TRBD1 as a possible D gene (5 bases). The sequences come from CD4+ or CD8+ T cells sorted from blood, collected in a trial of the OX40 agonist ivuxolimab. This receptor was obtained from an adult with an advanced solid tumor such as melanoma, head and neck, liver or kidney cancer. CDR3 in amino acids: CASSPLQGTGELFF. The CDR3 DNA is TGCGCCAGCAGCCCCTTGCAGGGCACCGGGGAGCTGTTTTTT.